The table lists the clone carrying this T cell receptor (beta chain) with a count of one. Its antigen is not identified. The data belong to a study of shared clonotypes between healthy human individuals. Produced via immunoSEQ multiplex PCR; TCRdb's table is partial and in-frame only. The table lists about 1.5 million clones, 95% to 99% of them singletons. Study findings and constraints: Rarefaction demonstrated incomplete sorted-subset sequencing despite large depth.

The source of this sequence is a young man in good health. The sequenced material came from naive CD4+ T cells sorted from blood. As to subset: CD45RA+ positively selected.

The CDR3 spells CASSVSSAFYNEQFF. The DNA for the CDR3 is TGTGCCAGCAGTGTTTCGTCGGCTTTTTACAATGAGCAGTTCTTC. The chain carries TRBV6-5 and TRBJ2-1; the D is unclear. CDR1 is MNHEY, CDR2 SVGAGI, per germline. V was trimmed by 5 bases and J by 4 bases, leaving 15 bases between them. The CDR3 extends over 15 amino acids.